Given below is one T cell receptor beta chain in context. Its specificity is unknown. This entry comes from a study of CXCR3-negative and CXCR3-positive naive CD8 T cells. Across the whole study: The TRB read total, about 150 million, broke down to about 1.5 +/- 0.3 million reads per library. Study-level findings and limits: Diversity was high in both naive subsets and much lower in memory cells. From TRB CDR3 properties, TCR strength was inferred; surface CD5 did not differ between naive subsets. CXCR3-positive naive cells had more hydrophobic TRB CDR3s than CXCR3-negative naive cells. After cryopreservation, CXCR3 expression dropped partially; most assays used fresh PBMCs.

Through 5' RACE with UMI labels, the TRB cDNA libraries were prepared. TCRdb re-called the 5' RACE reads and catalogs CDR3 proteins one per entry, DNA excluded. The sample has roughly 80,000 distinct CDR3 sequences, and its top ten clones hold approximately 0.6%. The CDR3 extends over 14 amino acids. This TCR derives from a human donor in good health. Some clones in this sample may be carry-over from other donors' samples. This chain connects TRBV12-3 or TRBV12-4 to TRBJ1-1; the TCRdb D gene call, TRBD1, has no DNA to confirm it. Sequenced: naive CXCR3+ CD8+ T cells from blood. Documented subset: CD45RO-CCR7+CD27+CD95- naive CD8+ T cells expressing CXCR3 (TNR3+). The CDR3 loop reads CASSLGQRNTEAFF.